A selection of T cell receptor beta chains follows, all from one sample in a study of vaccination and CD4 T cells after COVID-19. TCRdb ran MiXCR on the PCR reads and lists one entry per CDR3 protein. The sample lists about 11,000 distinct CDR3 sequences; roughly 31% were seen once. No cognate antigen is known for these TCRs. The specimen sequenced was CD4+ T cells from blood, cultured in vitro. These receptor sequences come from a human donor who had recovered from COVID-19. The conserved cysteine and the conserved F or W are not part of the CDR3 here. Each record gives: V gene, J gene, CDR3 protein.

V: TRBV27; J: TRBJ1-1; CDR3: ASSLTMGRTGGTEAF
V: TRBV7-2; J: TRBJ2-7; CDR3: ASTRGGGPYEQY
V: TRBV27; J: TRBJ2-1; CDR3: ASSVRVSSYNEQF
V: TRBV6-2/TRBV6-3; J: TRBJ1-1; CDR3: ASSRGTEAF
V: TRBV6-1; J: TRBJ1-3; CDR3: ASKTYQDRAGNTIY
V: TRBV6-7; J: TRBJ2-5; CDR3: ASSYSRGHQETQY
V: TRBV12-3/TRBV12-4; J: TRBJ1-1; CDR3: ATIRGHLNEAF
V: TRBV12-3/TRBV12-4; J: TRBJ1-2; CDR3: ASSLRQWSDGYT
V: TRBV12-3/TRBV12-4; J: TRBJ2-7; CDR3: ASSLMGGPRYEQY
V: TRBV6-1; J: TRBJ2-3; CDR3: ASSEVGTSTNTQY
V: TRBV19; J: TRBJ2-5; CDR3: ASSIGQGMRKTQY
V: TRBV12-3/TRBV12-4; J: TRBJ2-6; CDR3: ASSSRSNVLT
V: TRBV27; J: TRBJ2-2; CDR3: ASSSKPGELF
V: TRBV24-1; J: TRBJ2-7; CDR3: ATSDTRGSYEQY
V: TRBV20-1; J: TRBJ2-3; CDR3: SARSRQGGDTQY
V: TRBV20-1; J: TRBJ2-7; CDR3: SARDRGLEQY
V: TRBV7-2; J: TRBJ2-7; CDR3: ASSFGGGHDEQY
V: TRBV7-2; J: TRBJ2-7; CDR3: ASSSHSYEQY
V: TRBV6-1; J: TRBJ1-1; CDR3: ASSEGGERAF
V: TRBV6-2/TRBV6-3; J: TRBJ2-7; CDR3: ASSQGPYEQY
V: TRBV15; J: TRBJ2-7; CDR3: ATSRKLAGANYEQY
V: TRBV29-1; J: TRBJ2-7; CDR3: SAIGGQGDEQY
V: TRBV12-3/TRBV12-4; J: TRBJ1-2; CDR3: ASSLLRADGYT
V: TRBV1; J: TRBJ1-5; CDR3: TSSQCRDRKQSAQH
V: TRBV7-2; J: TRBJ2-1; CDR3: ASSPRDSGGQF
V: TRBV7-2; J: TRBJ2-1; CDR3: ASSLVGGGAPGVEQF
V: TRBV7-8; J: TRBJ2-7; CDR3: ASSLAPDEQY
V: TRBV2; J: TRBJ1-5; CDR3: ASSPQGGGQPQH
V: TRBV20-1; J: TRBJ1-1; CDR3: SASQGNTEAF
V: TRBV27; J: TRBJ2-5; CDR3: ASRGRETQY
V: TRBV6-1; J: TRBJ2-5; CDR3: ASSGPRLQETQY
V: TRBV20-1; J: TRBJ2-2; CDR3: SASWSRTGELF
V: TRBV20-1; J: TRBJ2-7; CDR3: SARDPKREGPEQY
V: TRBV7-9; J: TRBJ2-1; CDR3: ASSLVAPSNEQF
V: TRBV7-2; J: TRBJ2-7; CDR3: ASSLPAGLPPHEQY
V: TRBV21-1; J: TRBJ1-6; CDR3: ASSKFVHPLH
V: TRBV23-1; J: TRBJ1-5; CDR3: AIPGQGLCQPQH
V: TRBV7-9; J: TRBJ2-7; CDR3: ASRSTKTGEQY
V: TRBV20-1; J: TRBJ1-2; CDR3: SARAADRGHGYT
V: TRBV6-1; J: TRBJ2-7; CDR3: ASSRTLDGYEQY
V: TRBV5-8; J: TRBJ2-7; CDR3: ASRSVVGGYEQY
V: TRBV25-1; J: TRBJ2-5; CDR3: ASSGQAFPQETQY
V: TRBV7-9; J: TRBJ1-2; CDR3: ASSFGEGYGYT
V: TRBV7-2; J: TRBJ1-2; CDR3: ASSLGGNRGRRYT
V: TRBV10-2; J: TRBJ1-5; CDR3: ASSESGINQPQH
V: TRBV6-1; J: TRBJ2-1; CDR3: ASRTLALSEQF
V: TRBV5-8; J: TRBJ2-6; CDR3: ASSYTGYSGANVLT
V: TRBV5-6; J: TRBJ1-6; CDR3: ASSLGRDSPLH
V: TRBV7-9; J: TRBJ1-1; CDR3: ASSRFNTEAF
V: TRBV20-1; J: TRBJ1-5; CDR3: SARRTGSNQPQH
V: TRBV5-1; J: TRBJ1-2; CDR3: ASSPRTGSNYGYT